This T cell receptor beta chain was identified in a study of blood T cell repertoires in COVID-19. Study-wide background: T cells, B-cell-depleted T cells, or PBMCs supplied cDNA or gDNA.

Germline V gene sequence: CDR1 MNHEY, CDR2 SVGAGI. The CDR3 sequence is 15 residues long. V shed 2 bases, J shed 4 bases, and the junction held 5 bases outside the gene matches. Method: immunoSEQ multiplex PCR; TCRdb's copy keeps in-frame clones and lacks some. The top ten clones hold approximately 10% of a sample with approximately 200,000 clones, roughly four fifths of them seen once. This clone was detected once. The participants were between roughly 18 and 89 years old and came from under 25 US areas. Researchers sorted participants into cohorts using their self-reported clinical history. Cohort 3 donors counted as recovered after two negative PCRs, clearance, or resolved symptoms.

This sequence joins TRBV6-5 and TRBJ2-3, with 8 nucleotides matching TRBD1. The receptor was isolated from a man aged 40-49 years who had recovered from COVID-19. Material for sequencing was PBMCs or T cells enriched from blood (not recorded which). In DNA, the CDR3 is TGTGCCAGCAGTTACCCGGACAGGGCCCCAGATACGCAGTATTTT. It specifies CASSYPDRAPDTQYF.